This is a list of T cell receptor beta chains from one sample in a study of human T cells and chemical hapten exposure. One entry per CDR3 protein, called by TCRdb with MiXCR from the RACE reads. The table includes 150,000 to 200,000 distinct CDR3 sequences, 25% to 30% detected once. Material: whole blood, obtained in connection with sensitization to the hapten diphenylcyclopropenone (DPC). These receptors originate from a woman aged 25 to 39 with alopecia areata. Some clones in this sample may be carry-over from other donors' samples. Both conserved end residues are part of each CDR3.

v_call cdr3_aa
TRBV20-1 CSASPPGRRNSPLHF
TRBV18 CASSTVGETQYF
TRBV29-1 CSVVASSGANVLTF
TRBV7-3 CASSQVGSGELFF
TRBV6-2/TRBV6-3 CASSYLGRSGDEQFF
TRBV4-2 CASSQGAGVQPQHF
TRBV5-6 CASSYWNGELFF
TRBV29-1 CSVRSSISSYNEQFF
TRBV29-1 CSVEGSSANTGELFF
TRBV9 CASSLRTDAYEQYF
TRBV4-1 CASSQVWTDTREYEQFF
TRBV12-3/TRBV12-4 CASSSGQVNYGYTF
TRBV18 CASSPPDETDTQYF
TRBV6-5 CASSWTGGQPQHF
TRBV2 CASGLAVAKNIQYF
TRBV28 CASNQGADTQYF
TRBV2 CASRGQVSTNEKLFF
TRBV2 CASTGTVTNTEAFF
TRBV9 CASSPHNSGANVLTF
TRBV6-5 CASSSRSSGRRTRDTQYF
TRBV28 CASSLYIDQPQHF
TRBV20-1 CSAQGAWNTEAFF
TRBV5-1 CASSTWDRKNTEAFF
TRBV7-3 CASSPSGATGELFF
TRBV5-1 CASSFGVSRGNSPLHF
TRBV29-1 CSVGGVKGATDTQYF
TRBV29-1 CSVEPGLDTEAFF
TRBV29-1 CSVGQSRYEQYF
TRBV27 CASSLSTGRTGELFF
TRBV5-4 CASSLGGPSGNEQFF
TRBV11-2 CASSKTTGQGAGETQYF
TRBV28 CASSPGLAGATISYNEQFF